This T cell receptor beta chain was documented in a study of T-cell memory formation after mild COVID-19. General observations from the study: The main location of contracting CD4+ clones was CM and EM, and that of contracting CD8+ clones was EMRA.

Concerning this clonotype itself: Its specificity is unknown.

Using constant-segment primers, 5'RACE produced TCR alpha and TCR beta cDNA libraries carrying sample barcodes and UMIs. TCRdb reanalysed the 5' RACE reads using MiXCR and keeps one entry per CDR3 protein. The sample carries about 270,000 distinct CDR3 sequences, over 15% recorded once. The specimen sequenced was PBMCs or a T cell subset sorted from them (not recorded which). This sequence originates from a man younger than 35 who had mild COVID-19 (a few samples of this study predate the infection). Cell type and time point are not known.

The CDR3 spells CASSEAEGRGQPQHF. The DNA of the CDR3 is TGTGCCAGCAGTGAAGCGGAGGGGAGGGGTCAGCCCCAGCATTTT. The chain links TRBV6-1 to TRBJ1-5; a weak D match, TRBD1 (5 bases). The CDR3 is 15 amino acids. Trimming shortened V by 0 bases and J by 6 bases, and 12 bases separated the two germline ends. Germline CDR1 and CDR2: MNHNS and SASEGT.